The subject of this entry is one T cell receptor beta chain. This record belongs to a study of blood T cell repertoires in COVID-19. In germline, CDR1 is GTSNPN, CDR2 SVGIG (reference sequence). V lost 0 bases and J 16 bases, leaving 13 bases between the germline ends. The CDR3 loop spans 11 amino acids. Sequencing used immunoSEQ multiplex PCR; TCRdb keeps in-frame clones, though not all of them. The table has more than 85,000 clones, 88% seen once; the top ten hold roughly 2.1%. The sequence was obtained from a man in his forties or fifties with COVID-19, enrolled during active disease. The gene calls are TRBV30 and TRBJ2-4; TRBD2 is a possible D gene (7 bases). The sample consisted of peripheral blood. The CDR3 DNA is TGTGCCTGGAGTGTAGGGGGGGACTATTACTTC. This translates into CAWSVGGDYYF.